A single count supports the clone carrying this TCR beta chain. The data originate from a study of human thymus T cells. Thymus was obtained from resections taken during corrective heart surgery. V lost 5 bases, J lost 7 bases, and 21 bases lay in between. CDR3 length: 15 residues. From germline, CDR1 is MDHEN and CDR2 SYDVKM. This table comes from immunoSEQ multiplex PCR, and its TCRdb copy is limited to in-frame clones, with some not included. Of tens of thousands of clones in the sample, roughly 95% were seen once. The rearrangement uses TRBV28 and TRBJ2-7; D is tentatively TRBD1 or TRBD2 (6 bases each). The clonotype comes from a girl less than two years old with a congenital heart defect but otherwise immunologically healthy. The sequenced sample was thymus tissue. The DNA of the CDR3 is TGTGCCAGCAGTCCGAAAAAGAGGGGGGCGTGGGAGCAGTACTTC. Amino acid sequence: CASSPKKRGAWEQYF.